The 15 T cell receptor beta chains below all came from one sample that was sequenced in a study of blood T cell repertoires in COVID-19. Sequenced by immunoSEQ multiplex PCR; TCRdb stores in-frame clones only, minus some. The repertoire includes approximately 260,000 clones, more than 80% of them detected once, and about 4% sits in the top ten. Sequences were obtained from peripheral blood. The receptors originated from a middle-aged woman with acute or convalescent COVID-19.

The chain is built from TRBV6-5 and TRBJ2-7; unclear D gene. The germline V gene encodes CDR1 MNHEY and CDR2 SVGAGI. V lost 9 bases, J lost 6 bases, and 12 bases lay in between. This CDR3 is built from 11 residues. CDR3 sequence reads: CARIPVAEQYV. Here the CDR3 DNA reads TGTGCCAGGATACCGGTCGCCGAGCAGTACGTC.

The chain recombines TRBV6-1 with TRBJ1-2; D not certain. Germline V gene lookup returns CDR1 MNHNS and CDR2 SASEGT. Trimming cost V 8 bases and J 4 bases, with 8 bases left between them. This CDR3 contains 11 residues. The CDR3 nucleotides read TGTGCCAGCCAGCGGACCTATGGCTACACCTTC. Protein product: CASQRTYGYTF.

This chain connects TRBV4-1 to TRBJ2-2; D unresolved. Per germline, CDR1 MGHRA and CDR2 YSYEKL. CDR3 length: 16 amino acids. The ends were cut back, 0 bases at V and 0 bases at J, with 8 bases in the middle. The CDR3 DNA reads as TGCGCCAGCAGCCAAGAAACATTCGCGAACACCGGGGAGCTGTTTTTT. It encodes CASSQETFANTGELFF.

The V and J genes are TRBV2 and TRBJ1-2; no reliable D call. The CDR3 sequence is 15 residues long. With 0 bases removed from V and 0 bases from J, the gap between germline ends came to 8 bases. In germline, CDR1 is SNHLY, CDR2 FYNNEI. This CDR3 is CASSEATVANYGYTF. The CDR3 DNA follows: TGTGCCAGCAGTGAAGCAACAGTTGCTAACTATGGCTACACCTTC.

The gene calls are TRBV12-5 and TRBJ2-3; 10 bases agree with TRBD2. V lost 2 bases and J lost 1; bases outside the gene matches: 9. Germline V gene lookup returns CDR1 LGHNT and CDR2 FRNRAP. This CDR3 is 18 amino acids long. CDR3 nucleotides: TGTGCTAGTGGTTTGAGCGGGGGGGCCTCGGAACGCACAGATACGCAGTATTTT. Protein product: CASGLSGGASERTDTQYF. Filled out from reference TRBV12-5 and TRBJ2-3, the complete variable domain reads DARVTQTPRHKVTEMGQEVTMRCQPILGHNTVFWYRQTMMQGLELLAYFRNRAPLDDSGMPKDRFSAEMPDATLATLKIQPSEPRDSAVYFCASGLSGGASERTDTQYFGPGTRLTVL.

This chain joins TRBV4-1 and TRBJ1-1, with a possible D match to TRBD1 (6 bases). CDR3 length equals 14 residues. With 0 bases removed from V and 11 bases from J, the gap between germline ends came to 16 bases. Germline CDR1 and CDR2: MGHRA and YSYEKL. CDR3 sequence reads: CASSQDRGASTAFF. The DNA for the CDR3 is TGCGCCAGCAGCCAAGATCGGGGGGCCAGTACCGCTTTCTTT.

CDR3 region: CASSGTGYNQPQHF. The CDR3 bases are TGTGCCAGCAGTGGGACAGGGTACAATCAGCCCCAGCATTTT. V gene TRBV2 combines with J gene TRBJ1-5; 8 bases match TRBD1. The CDR3 consists of 14 residues. Germline CDR1 reads SNHLY; CDR2 reads FYNNEI. V was clipped by 4 bases and J by 3 bases; unmatched bases: 2.

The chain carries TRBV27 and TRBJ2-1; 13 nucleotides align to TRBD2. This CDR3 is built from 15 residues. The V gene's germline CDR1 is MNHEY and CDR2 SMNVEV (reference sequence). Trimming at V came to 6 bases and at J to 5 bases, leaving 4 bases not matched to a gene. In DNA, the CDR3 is TGTGCCAGCAGCCGTGGGACTAGCGGGGACAATGAGCAGTTCTTC. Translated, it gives CASSRGTSGDNEQFF.

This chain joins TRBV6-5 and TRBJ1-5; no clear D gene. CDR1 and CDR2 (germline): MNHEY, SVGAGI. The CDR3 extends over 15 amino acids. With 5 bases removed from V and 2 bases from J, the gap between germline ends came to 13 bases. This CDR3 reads CASSPEGFGNQPQHF. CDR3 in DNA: TGTGCCAGCAGTCCCGAGGGATTTGGCAATCAGCCCCAGCATTTT.

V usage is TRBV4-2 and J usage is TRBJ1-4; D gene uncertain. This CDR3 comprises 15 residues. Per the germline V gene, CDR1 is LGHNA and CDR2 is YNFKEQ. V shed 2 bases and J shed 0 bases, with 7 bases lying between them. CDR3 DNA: TGTGCCAGCAGCCAACTCCTTGCAACTAATGAAAAACTGTTTTTT. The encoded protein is CASSQLLATNEKLFF.

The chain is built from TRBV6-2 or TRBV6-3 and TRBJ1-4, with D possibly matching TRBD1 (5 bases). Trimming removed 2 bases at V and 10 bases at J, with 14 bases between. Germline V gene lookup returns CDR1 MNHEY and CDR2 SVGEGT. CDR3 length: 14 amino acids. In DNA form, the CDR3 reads TGTGCCAGCAGTTACAGCCAGGGATCCGGAAAACTGTTTTTT. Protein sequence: CASSYSQGSGKLFF.

For the CDR3, the DNA is TGTGCCTGGAGTGTACAGGCAGTCGGGCAATATGGCTACACCTTC. Translation: CAWSVQAVGQYGYTF. The chain carries TRBV30 and TRBJ1-2, with D possibly being TRBD1 (5 bases). With 0 bases removed from V and 5 bases from J, the gap between germline ends came to 16 bases. The CDR3 has 15 amino acids. The germline CDR1 and CDR2 sequences are GTSNPN and SVGIG (reference sequence).

The CDR3 sequence: CASSLFGTGMGQDGYTF. The CDR3 DNA follows: TGCGCCAGCAGCTTGTTTGGGACAGGGATGGGCCAGGATGGCTACACCTTC. This sequence joins TRBV5-1 and TRBJ1-2, with 9 bases identical to TRBD1. With V trimmed by 1 base and J by 6 bases, 13 bases remained unmatched. CDR1 and CDR2 (germline): SGHRS, YFSETQ. CDR3 size: 17 residues.

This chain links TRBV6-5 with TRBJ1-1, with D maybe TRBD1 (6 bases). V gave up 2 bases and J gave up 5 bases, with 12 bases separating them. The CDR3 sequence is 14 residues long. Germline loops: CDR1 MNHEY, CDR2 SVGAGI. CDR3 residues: CASSYKGVGTEAFF. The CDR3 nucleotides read TGTGCCAGCAGTTACAAGGGGGTTGGGACTGAAGCTTTCTTT.

This CDR3 is CASSPPRVGYTF. CDR3 nucleotide sequence: TGTGCCAGCAGCCCCCCCAGGGTCGGCTACACCTTC. The chain is built from TRBV5-8 and TRBJ1-2, with D possibly TRBD1 on 5 matching bases. From germline, CDR1 is SGHTS and CDR2 YDEGEE. This CDR3 has 12 amino acids. V lost 4 bases, J lost 8 bases, and 12 bases lay in between.